A single sample gave rise to the 26 T cell receptor beta chains below, sequenced in a study of T cell responses to AZD1222 COVID-19 vaccine. Generated by immunoSEQ multiplex PCR, the TCRdb table keeps only in-frame clones and is missing some. The data contain approximately 160,000 clones, around 88% of them singletons. The material was peripheral blood, obtained on day 0 of AZD1222 vaccination. The receptors stem from an adult in good health.

The rearrangement uses TRBV5-6 and TRBJ1-2; TRBD1 matches at 8 bases. CDR3 length: 16 residues. V shed 0 bases and J 1 base; nucleotides not matched to a gene: 5. CDR1 is SGHDT and CDR2 is YYEEEE in the germline V gene. The CDR3 sequence is CASSLGTGLRNYGYTF. CDR3 nucleotides: TGTGCCAGCAGCTTGGGGACAGGGCTCCGTAACTATGGCTACACCTTC.

This chain joins TRBV6-2 or TRBV6-3 and TRBJ2-6; D gene unclear. Looked up from germline, CDR1 is MNHEY and CDR2 is SVGEGT. Deletions cut 3 bases from V and 4 bases from J, with 10 bases between. The CDR3 runs to 15 residues. CDR3 sequence: CASSYVPPGANVLTF. CDR3 sequence (DNA): TGTGCCAGCAGTTATGTCCCCCCCGGGGCCAACGTCCTGACTTTC.

CDR3 in amino acids: CASSLTDYNEQFF. As DNA, the CDR3 is TGTGCCAGCAGTTTGACAGACTACAATGAGCAGTTCTTC. The V gene is TRBV6-2 or TRBV6-3, the J gene TRBJ2-1; D may be TRBD1 (5 bases). V was cut by 4 bases and J by 3 bases, with 7 bases left in between. Germline CDR1 reads MNHEY; CDR2 reads SVGEGT. This CDR3 has 13 residues.

A single count supports this clone. The V call is TRBV29-1, the J call TRBJ1-1; a possible D gene is TRBD1 (6 bases). The length of the CDR3 is 14 residues. The germline V gene has CDR1 SQVTM and CDR2 ANQGSEA. Trimming cost V 0 bases and J 4 bases, with 12 bases left between them. Written as DNA, the CDR3 is TGCAGCGTTGAAGATCAGGGGATTAGCACTGAAGCTTTCTTT. This sequence encodes CSVEDQGISTEAFF.

The chain recombines TRBV5-1 with TRBJ2-2; 8 nucleotides match TRBD2. Unmatched junction bases numbered 7, after V lost 2 bases and J lost 4 bases. This CDR3 is built from 16 residues. In germline, CDR1 is SGHRS, CDR2 YFSETQ. The CDR3 sequence is CASSFPRGGPTGELFF. The CDR3 DNA sequence: TGCGCCAGCAGCTTTCCCCGGGGGGGGCCCACCGGGGAGCTGTTTTTT.

Here the CDR3 DNA reads TGTGCCACCGCCGGACTAGCGGGAATGGGGGATACGCAGTATTTT. This encodes CATAGLAGMGDTQYF. The gene calls are TRBV24-1 and TRBJ2-3, with 12 bases fitting TRBD2. With 9 bases clipped from V and 6 bases from J, the junction kept 9 bases outside the gene matches. The CDR3 contains 15 residues. Germline V gives CDR1 KGHDR, CDR2 SFDVKD.

The chain joins TRBV9 to TRBJ2-3; D uncertain. V was clipped by 0 bases and J by 1 base, with 15 bases between them. Looked up from germline, CDR1 is SGDLS and CDR2 is YYNGEE. The CDR3 has 17 amino acids. CDR3 bases: TGTGCCAGCAGCGTAGGGTTTTGGCGAGACCGCACAGATACGCAGTATTTT. Translation gives CASSVGFWRDRTDTQYF.

This clone occurred once. The rearrangement links TRBV7-2 to TRBJ2-1, with a weak D call TRBD2 (6 bases). Germline V gene data show CDR1 as SGHTA and CDR2 as FQGNSA. The CDR3 is made up of 14 amino acids. The V end was cut by 2 bases, the J end by 5 bases, with 10 bases between. CDR3 sequence reads: CASSLILADNEQFF. Here the CDR3 DNA reads TGTGCCAGCAGCTTAATCTTAGCGGACAATGAGCAGTTCTTC.

This chain uses TRBV5-4 with TRBJ2-3; D is unresolved. Trimming pared 2 bases from V and 4 bases from J, leaving 5 bases between. Germline assignment: CDR1 SGHNT and CDR2 YYREEE (reference sequence). The CDR3 spans 12 residues. CDR3: CASSFGADTQYF. The CDR3 nucleotides read TGTGCCAGCAGCTTCGGTGCAGATACGCAGTATTTT. The variable domain in full, completed from reference TRBV5-4 and TRBJ2-3, reads ETGVTQSPTHLIKTRGQQVTLRCSSQSGHNTVSWYQQALGQGPQFIFQYYREEENGRGNFPPRFSGLQFPNYSSELNVNALELDDSALYLCASSFGADTQYFGPGTRLTVL.

This sequence joins TRBV7-3 and TRBJ2-2, with D possibly being TRBD2 (6 bases). V shed 5 bases and J shed 0 bases, with 22 bases lying between them. This CDR3 is 19 amino acids long. CDR1 SGHTA and CDR2 FQGTGA come from the germline V gene. CDR3 protein: CASSRHHFRLEPNTGELFF. The CDR3 DNA reads TGTGCCAGCAGCCGCCACCATTTCAGACTAGAACCGAACACCGGGGAGCTGTTTTTT.

The J gene is TRBJ1-2, the V gene TRBV5-6; the match to TRBD1 covers 7 bases. Germline assignment: CDR1 SGHDT and CDR2 YYEEEE. V shed 4 bases, J shed 4 bases, and the junction held 7 bases outside the gene matches. The CDR3 is 14 amino acids. CDR3: CASSNGQVPYGYTF. CDR3 DNA sequence: TGTGCCAGCAGCAACGGACAGGTGCCCTATGGCTACACCTTC.

V is TRBV9 and J is TRBJ1-1; TRBD1 might be the D (6 bases). Germline CDR1 is SGDLS and CDR2 is YYNGEE. Trimming shortened V by 0 bases and J by 0 bases, and 12 bases separated the two germline ends. The CDR3 runs to 16 residues. The DNA of the CDR3 is TGTGCCAGCAGCGTAGGGGCCGGGACAATGAACACTGAAGCTTTCTTT. Translated: CASSVGAGTMNTEAFF.

The rearrangement uses TRBV4-1 and TRBJ2-7, with D possibly matching TRBD2 (6 bases). Germline CDR1 reads MGHRA; CDR2 reads YSYEKL. The V end lost 1 base, the J end lost 6 bases, and 13 bases lay between the germline ends. The CDR3 covers 14 residues. The CDR3 protein is CASSQVGRGVEQYF. CDR3 nucleotide sequence: TGCGCCAGCAGCCAAGTGGGGCGCGGGGTCGAGCAGTACTTC.

The genes are TRBV7-9 and TRBJ2-1, with unresolved D. Trimming pared 3 bases from V and 5 bases from J, leaving 11 bases between. Germline V gene lookup returns CDR1 SEHNR and CDR2 FQNEAQ (reference sequence). This CDR3 comprises 14 residues. The CDR3 loop reads CASSFSGGNNEQFF. CDR3 in DNA: TGTGCCAGCAGCTTTTCCGGTGGCAACAATGAGCAGTTCTTC.

V and J are TRBV30 and TRBJ1-1, with D possibly TRBD1 on 6 matching bases. CDR1 and CDR2 from the germline V gene are GTSNPN and SVGIG (reference sequence). V was shortened by 0 bases and J by 5 bases, with 16 bases between the two germline ends. The CDR3 covers 15 residues. The CDR3 DNA is TGTGCCTGGAGTGTACTACCAGGGGCGCGGACTGAAGCTTTCTTT. Its protein is CAWSVLPGARTEAFF.

The chain has TRBV4-2 and TRBJ1-4; the D gene is possibly TRBD1 (6 bases). Trimming removed 5 bases at V and 8 bases at J, with 21 bases between. Looked up from germline, CDR1 is LGHNA and CDR2 is YNFKEQ. The CDR3 is 16 residues long. CDR3 nucleotide sequence: TGTGCCAGCAGCGTATTAACAGGGAAGGAGGGGGAAAAACTGTTTTTT. Its protein is CASSVLTGKEGEKLFF.

This sequence joins TRBV16 and TRBJ1-1; possible D gene TRBD1, 6 bases. The CDR3 totals 16 residues. The V gene lost 4 bases and the J gene lost 4 bases, with 19 bases spanning the gap. Germline V gene lookup returns CDR1 KGHSY and CDR2 FQNENV. CDR3 amino acids: CASSRRGGRGLTEAFF. The CDR3 DNA follows: TGTGCCAGCAGCCGTCGCGGGGGGCGCGGGCTCACTGAAGCTTTCTTT.

The CDR3 nucleotides read TGCGCCAGCAGTGATCTGGGGAGCGGGGAGCTGTTTTTT. It specifies CASSDLGSGELFF. V and J are TRBV10-2 and TRBJ2-2; TRBD2 might be the D (5 bases). V was shortened by 3 bases and J by 7 bases, with 9 bases between the two germline ends. The germline V gene has CDR1 WSHSY and CDR2 SAAADI. The CDR3 is made up of 13 amino acids.

The chain employs TRBV6-1 and TRBJ2-1, with D possibly being TRBD2 (5 bases). This CDR3 has 12 residues. The germline V gene has CDR1 MNHNS and CDR2 SASEGT. Trimming shortened V by 2 bases and J by 13 bases, and 12 bases separated the two germline ends. CDR3 in DNA: TGTGCCAGCAGTGAACCCCCGGGGTTACAGTTCTTC. Translation gives CASSEPPGLQFF.

The chain recombines TRBV13 with TRBJ1-2; no definite D call. Germline assignment: CDR1 PRHDT and CDR2 FYEKMQ (reference sequence). This CDR3 spans 12 amino acids. V was clipped by 1 base and J by 4 bases, with 4 bases between them. As DNA, the CDR3 is TGTGCCAGCAGCTTAGAAATCTATGGCTACACCTTC. This sequence encodes CASSLEIYGYTF.

V gene TRBV7-9 combines with J gene TRBJ1-5, with a weak D call TRBD1 (5 bases). Germline CDR1 and CDR2: SEHNR and FQNEAQ (reference sequence). This CDR3 region has 15 residues. Trimming took 0 bases from V and 3 from J, leaving 9 bases between them. In nucleotides, the CDR3 is TGTGCCAGCAGCTTAGCTCGGGGCCCCAATCAGCCCCAGCATTTT. It specifies CASSLARGPNQPQHF.

The chain couples TRBV6-5 to TRBJ1-2; 7 bases fit TRBD1. After removal of 11 bases from V and 3 bases from J, the junction contained 9 bases not matched to a gene. The length of the CDR3 is 13 residues. The germline gives CDR1 MNHEY, CDR2 SVGAGI. CDR3 DNA: TGTGCCGGAGCCGTAACAGGGGACTATGGCTACACCTTC. Its protein product is CAGAVTGDYGYTF.

V gene TRBV19 combines with J gene TRBJ1-6; no definite D call. Looked up from germline, CDR1 is LNHDA and CDR2 is SQIVND (reference sequence). The CDR3 length is 14 residues. V was cut by 8 bases and J by 14 bases, with 22 bases left in between. Here the CDR3 reads CASGKGGVEATLHF. The CDR3 region has the DNA TGTGCCAGTGGAAAAGGTGGGGTTGAAGCGACCCTCCACTTT.

J is TRBJ1-5 and V is TRBV29-1; D gene unclear. V lost 3 bases and J lost 7, with 13 bases in between. Germline CDR1 reads SQVTM; CDR2 reads ANQGSEA. The CDR3 length is 13 residues. The CDR3 protein is CSVDLGPGQPQHF. DNA for the CDR3: TGCAGCGTTGATCTTGGTCCGGGCCAGCCCCAGCATTTT.

This clone was counted a few times. The chain uses TRBV2 and TRBJ2-2; D unresolved. CDR1 and CDR2 from the germline V gene are SNHLY and FYNNEI. This CDR3 is 14 amino acids long. V lost 6 bases to trimming and J lost 4 bases, with 12 bases between them. Here the CDR3 reads CASRRLEGTGELFF. Written as DNA, the CDR3 is TGTGCCAGCAGGCGACTGGAAGGCACCGGGGAGCTGTTTTTT.

This chain uses TRBV7-9 with TRBJ1-2; 7 positions agree with TRBD1. From germline, CDR1 is SEHNR and CDR2 FQNEAQ (reference sequence). Trimming took 9 bases from V and 0 from J; bases not matched to a gene: 4. This CDR3 is built from 13 residues. CDR3 sequence reads: CASRQGANYGYTF. As DNA, the CDR3 is TGTGCCAGTCGCCAGGGGGCTAACTATGGCTACACCTTC. Full variable domain (remainder filled in from reference TRBV7-9 and TRBJ1-2): DTGVSQNPRHKITKRGQNVTFRCDPISEHNRLYWYRQTLGQGPEFLTYFQNEAQLEKSRLLSDRFSAERPKGSFSTLEIQRTEQGDSAMYLCASRQGANYGYTFGSGTRLTVV.